The rows below give T cell receptor beta chains drawn from one sample of a study of blood T cells in healthy people across ages. TCRdb re-derived calls from the 5' RACE reads in MiXCR, one entry per CDR3 protein. The data contain more than 900,000 distinct CDR3 sequences, about 27% of them singletons. These data were also filed under a second study, of T cells of mothers and their children.

Sequenced: blood. Receptors were obtained from a woman aged 40 to 50 in good health. Each CDR3 is given with its conserved first and last residue. The D gene is left open where the match is weak. Not all rows give a size; the values are once, few, many and, for expanded clones, a class.

v_call: TRBV12-3/TRBV12-4; d_call: NA; j_call: TRBJ2-7; clone_size: once; cdr3_aa: CASRPGPGLYGQYF; cdr3_nt: TGTGCCAGCAGGCCCGGGCCAGGGCTCTACGGGCAGTACTTC
v_call: TRBV18; d_call: TRBD1; j_call: TRBJ2-7; clone_size: many; cdr3_aa: CASSPVTGVEQYF; cdr3_nt: TGTGCCAGCTCACCAGTAACAGGGGTCGAGCAGTACTTC
v_call: TRBV24-1; d_call: NA; j_call: TRBJ1-2; clone_size: few; cdr3_aa: CATSDFTAGGYTF; cdr3_nt: TGTGCCACCAGTGATTTTACGGCAGGTGGCTACACCTTC
v_call: TRBV29-1; d_call: TRBD2; j_call: TRBJ2-1; clone_size: many; cdr3_aa: CSVPSGGEQFF; cdr3_nt: TGCAGCGTTCCTAGCGGGGGTGAGCAGTTCTTC
v_call: TRBV5-1; d_call: TRBD1; j_call: TRBJ2-7; clone_size: many; cdr3_aa: CASSPGQGSEQYF; cdr3_nt: TGTGCCAGCAGCCCAGGACAGGGAAGTGAGCAGTACTTC
v_call: TRBV20-1; d_call: TRBD1; j_call: TRBJ2-7; clone_size: NA; cdr3_aa: CSAPPGGQSYEQYF; cdr3_nt: TGCAGTGCTCCTCCTGGGGGACAGTCCTACGAGCAGTACTTC
v_call: TRBV12-3/TRBV12-4; d_call: NA; j_call: TRBJ1-2; clone_size: NA; cdr3_aa: CTSRSGTYYGYTF; cdr3_nt: TGTACCAGCAGGTCCGGGACCTACTATGGCTACACCTTC
v_call: TRBV25-1; d_call: NA; j_call: TRBJ1-2; clone_size: many; cdr3_aa: CASMEPNYGYTF; cdr3_nt: TGTGCCAGCATGGAACCTAACTATGGCTACACCTTC
v_call: TRBV5-6; d_call: TRBD1; j_call: TRBJ2-1; clone_size: few; cdr3_aa: CASSWSGQGFNEQFF; cdr3_nt: TGTGCCAGCAGCTGGTCGGGACAGGGGTTCAATGAGCAGTTCTTC
v_call: TRBV5-6; d_call: NA; j_call: TRBJ2-1; clone_size: few; cdr3_aa: CASSPWGSYNEQFF; cdr3_nt: TGTGCCAGCAGCCCCTGGGGTTCCTACAATGAGCAGTTCTTC
v_call: TRBV7-9; d_call: TRBD1; j_call: TRBJ1-6; clone_size: few; cdr3_aa: CASSSTGTGFGSPLHF; cdr3_nt: TGTGCCAGCAGCTCCACCGGGACAGGGTTCGGCTCACCCCTCCACTTT
v_call: TRBV7-3; d_call: NA; j_call: TRBJ2-7; clone_size: NA; cdr3_aa: CASSWGGVTSYEQYF; cdr3_nt: TGTGCCAGCAGCTGGGGGGGCGTAACTTCCTACGAGCAGTACTTC
v_call: TRBV3-1; d_call: NA; j_call: TRBJ1-2; clone_size: NA; cdr3_aa: CASSQVNTGRGYTF; cdr3_nt: TGTGCCAGCAGCCAAGTCAACACAGGACGGGGCTACACCTTC
v_call: TRBV5-1; d_call: NA; j_call: TRBJ2-1; clone_size: NA; cdr3_aa: CASSIGTFSSEQFF; cdr3_nt: TGCGCCAGCAGCATAGGGACCTTTTCCAGTGAGCAGTTCTTC
v_call: TRBV7-7; d_call: TRBD2; j_call: TRBJ2-1; clone_size: NA; cdr3_aa: CASSTGTSGTNEQFF; cdr3_nt: TGTGCTAGCAGCACCGGGACTAGCGGAACAAATGAGCAGTTCTTC
v_call: TRBV28; d_call: NA; j_call: TRBJ2-7; clone_size: few; cdr3_aa: CASSPMRGESGYEQYF; cdr3_nt: TGTGCCAGCAGCCCGATGAGGGGTGAATCCGGCTACGAGCAGTACTTC
v_call: TRBV2; d_call: NA; j_call: TRBJ1-1; clone_size: many; cdr3_aa: CASSQQGAFTEAFF; cdr3_nt: TGTGCCAGCAGTCAACAGGGTGCGTTCACTGAAGCTTTCTTT
v_call: TRBV5-1; d_call: TRBD2; j_call: TRBJ2-1; clone_size: many; cdr3_aa: CASRPGGGLDNEQFF; cdr3_nt: TGCGCCAGCCGCCCCGGGGGGGGCCTCGACAATGAGCAGTTCTTC
v_call: TRBV12-3/TRBV12-4; d_call: NA; j_call: TRBJ2-3; clone_size: few; cdr3_aa: CASTTDHRTDTQYF; cdr3_nt: TGTGCCAGCACCACTGATCACCGCACAGATACGCAGTATTTT
v_call: TRBV29-1; d_call: NA; j_call: TRBJ1-5; clone_size: many; cdr3_aa: CSVGDSRNQPQHF; cdr3_nt: TGCAGCGTGGGTGACAGCCGCAATCAGCCCCAGCATTTT
v_call: TRBV5-1; d_call: TRBD1; j_call: TRBJ2-1; clone_size: few; cdr3_aa: CASSYGQGSSGEQFF; cdr3_nt: TGCGCCAGCAGCTATGGACAGGGTTCGTCCGGTGAGCAGTTCTTC
v_call: TRBV29-1; d_call: NA; j_call: TRBJ1-2; clone_size: many; cdr3_aa: CSVLRGGVNYGYTF; cdr3_nt: TGCAGCGTTCTTAGGGGGGGAGTCAACTATGGCTACACCTTC
v_call: TRBV7-9; d_call: NA; j_call: TRBJ1-6; clone_size: few; cdr3_aa: CASSLDNSYNSPLHF; cdr3_nt: TGTGCCAGCAGCTTAGACAACTCCTATAATTCACCCCTCCACTTT
v_call: TRBV9; d_call: NA; j_call: TRBJ1-1; clone_size: NA; cdr3_aa: CASSAYLQGGTEAFF; cdr3_nt: TGTGCCAGCAGCGCATACCTCCAGGGAGGCACTGAAGCTTTCTTT
v_call: TRBV28; d_call: NA; j_call: TRBJ2-1; clone_size: NA; cdr3_aa: CASSFDQGRNNEQFF; cdr3_nt: TGTGCCAGCAGTTTCGACCAGGGTCGAAACAATGAGCAGTTCTTC
v_call: TRBV20-1; d_call: NA; j_call: TRBJ2-1; clone_size: few; cdr3_aa: CSARDGGGAQSYNEQFF; cdr3_nt: TGCAGTGCTAGAGATGGAGGGGGGGCCCAATCCTACAATGAGCAGTTCTTC
v_call: TRBV9; d_call: NA; j_call: TRBJ2-3; clone_size: NA; cdr3_aa: CASSGGVVDTQYF; cdr3_nt: TGTGCCAGCAGCGGGGGAGTGGTAGATACGCAGTATTTT
v_call: TRBV27; d_call: NA; j_call: TRBJ2-7; clone_size: NA; cdr3_aa: CASSLSPPPGEQYF; cdr3_nt: TGTGCCAGCAGTTTATCCCCACCCCCTGGCGAGCAGTACTTC
v_call: TRBV18; d_call: NA; j_call: TRBJ1-5; clone_size: few; cdr3_aa: CASSPTGRAGNQPQHF; cdr3_nt: TGTGCCAGCTCACCGACCGGGAGGGCCGGTAATCAGCCCCAGCATTTT
v_call: TRBV5-1; d_call: NA; j_call: TRBJ2-6; clone_size: NA; cdr3_aa: CASSLGEFSGANVLTF; cdr3_nt: TGCGCCAGCAGCTTGGGCGAGTTCTCTGGGGCCAACGTCCTGACTTTC
v_call: TRBV12-3/TRBV12-4; d_call: TRBD1; j_call: TRBJ2-7; clone_size: few; cdr3_aa: CASSFRLGQGRNQQYF; cdr3_nt: TGTGCCAGCAGTTTTCGTCTGGGACAGGGCCGTAATCAGCAGTACTTC
v_call: TRBV29-1; d_call: TRBD1; j_call: TRBJ1-2; clone_size: once; cdr3_aa: CSVGTAGQSYTF; cdr3_nt: TGCAGCGTGGGGACAGCCGGGCAAAGCTACACCTTC
v_call: TRBV11-2; d_call: TRBD1; j_call: TRBJ2-5; clone_size: NA; cdr3_aa: CASSWGQGRSETQYF; cdr3_nt: TGTGCCAGCAGCTGGGGACAGGGACGATCAGAGACCCAGTACTTC
v_call: TRBV5-1; d_call: NA; j_call: TRBJ2-7; clone_size: NA; cdr3_aa: CASSLSGRQNEQYF; cdr3_nt: TGCGCCAGCAGCTTGAGTGGACGACAAAATGAGCAGTACTTC
v_call: TRBV9; d_call: NA; j_call: TRBJ1-1; clone_size: few; cdr3_aa: CASSDLYRDTEAFF; cdr3_nt: TGTGCCAGCAGCGACCTATATAGGGACACTGAAGCTTTCTTT
v_call: TRBV7-2; d_call: TRBD1; j_call: TRBJ1-1; clone_size: NA; cdr3_aa: CASSTQQGMNTEAFF; cdr3_nt: TGTGCCAGCAGCACCCAACAGGGGATGAACACTGAAGCTTTCTTT
v_call: TRBV11-2; d_call: NA; j_call: TRBJ2-7; clone_size: many; cdr3_aa: CASSSTRQYFLRDDTGLGEQYF; cdr3_nt: TGTGCCAGCAGCTCAACACGACAATATTTTTTAAGAGATGACACAGGGCTCGGCGAGCAGTACTTC
v_call: TRBV10-3; d_call: TRBD2; j_call: TRBJ2-5; clone_size: NA; cdr3_aa: CATSSDLAGALEETQYF; cdr3_nt: TGTGCCACCTCTAGCGACCTAGCGGGGGCGTTGGAGGAGACCCAGTACTTC
v_call: TRBV28; d_call: TRBD2; j_call: TRBJ2-1; clone_size: NA; cdr3_aa: CASSPPPNLLAGSYNEQFF; cdr3_nt: TGTGCCAGCAGTCCACCACCCAACCTACTAGCGGGGAGCTACAATGAGCAGTTCTTC
v_call: TRBV15; d_call: NA; j_call: TRBJ1-6; clone_size: NA; cdr3_aa: CATSRDGQGPYNSPLHF; cdr3_nt: TGTGCCACCAGCAGAGATGGGCAGGGTCCCTATAATTCACCCCTCCACTTT
v_call: TRBV12-3/TRBV12-4; d_call: NA; j_call: TRBJ2-3; clone_size: few; cdr3_aa: CASNPTGPGGQYF; cdr3_nt: TGTGCCAGCAACCCGACAGGACCAGGAGGGCAGTATTTT
v_call: TRBV7-2; d_call: NA; j_call: TRBJ2-3; clone_size: few; cdr3_aa: CASSNFLDTDTQYF; cdr3_nt: TGTGCCAGCAGCAACTTTTTGGACACAGATACGCAGTATTTT
v_call: TRBV3-1; d_call: TRBD2; j_call: TRBJ2-7; clone_size: many; cdr3_aa: CASSQDLRLAGAGEQYF; cdr3_nt: TGTGCCAGCAGCCAAGATCTCCGACTAGCGGGGGCTGGGGAGCAGTACTTC
v_call: TRBV7-3; d_call: TRBD2; j_call: TRBJ2-1; clone_size: NA; cdr3_aa: CASSFGAGEGNEQFF; cdr3_nt: TGTGCCAGCAGCTTCGGAGCGGGAGAAGGGAATGAGCAGTTCTTC
v_call: TRBV5-1; d_call: NA; j_call: TRBJ1-6; clone_size: few; cdr3_aa: CASSLGQDYSPLHF; cdr3_nt: TGCGCCAGCAGCTTGGGGCAGGATTATTCACCCCTCCACTTT